These T cell receptor beta chains were read from a single sample in a study of human T cells and chemical hapten exposure. TCRdb processed the RACE reads anew with MiXCR; each CDR3 protein has one entry. Of about 14,000 distinct CDR3 sequences listed, 15% to 20% are singletons. Sequencing was performed on whole blood, taken in connection with sensitization to the hapten diphenylcyclopropenone (DPC). The receptors stem from a woman aged 25 to 45 with alopecia areata. Some clones in this sample may be carry-over from other donors' samples. CDR3s include the opening cysteine and the closing phenylalanine or tryptophan. Clone size is shown for a subset of rows, as once, few, many or a class of expanded clone.

J: TRBJ2-1
length: 11
size: many
V: TRBV28
CDR3: CASSLKGGQFF

J: TRBJ1-5
length: 14
size: many
V: TRBV28
CDR3: CASSLGQRNQPQHF

J: TRBJ2-2
length: 15
size: many
V: TRBV5-1
CDR3: CASGHGKGNTGELFF

J: TRBJ2-7
length: 13
size: many
V: TRBV29-1
CDR3: CSVEGARSYEQYF

J: TRBJ1-1
length: 16
size: many
V: TRBV9
CDR3: CASSPEIGWLITEAFF

J: TRBJ1-5
length: 13
size: many
V: TRBV6-6
CDR3: CASSYNGNQPQHF

J: TRBJ2-5
length: 14
size: few
V: TRBV11-2
CDR3: CASRRDRGTETQYF

J: TRBJ2-7
length: 12
size: .
V: TRBV12-3/TRBV12-4
CDR3: CASRGQDPGQYF

J: TRBJ1-2
length: 18
size: many
V: TRBV27
CDR3: CASSRRQGGFKGVYGYTF

J: TRBJ1-1
length: 17
size: medium-sized
V: TRBV6-2/TRBV6-3
CDR3: CASSRIYGLTKGAEAFF

J: TRBJ2-2
length: 14
size: medium-sized
V: TRBV27
CDR3: CASSLGSSPSELFF

J: TRBJ1-3
length: 15
size: .
V: TRBV7-2
CDR3: CASSSRQSSGNTIYF

J: TRBJ1-2
length: 13
size: .
V: TRBV6-2/TRBV6-3
CDR3: CASSYGTLGGYTF

J: TRBJ2-5
length: 15
size: .
V: TRBV14
CDR3: CASSQLLAGAETQYF

J: TRBJ2-7
length: 13
size: medium-sized
V: TRBV12-5
CDR3: CASGLSLFYEQYF

J: TRBJ1-5
length: 14
size: .
V: TRBV6-5
CDR3: CASSSQGGSQPQHF

J: TRBJ2-1
length: 13
size: many
V: TRBV20-1
CDR3: CSASLSSPVEQFF

J: TRBJ2-3
length: 17
size: .
V: TRBV20-1
CDR3: CSASRTSSGGGTDTQYF

J: TRBJ2-7
length: 15
size: many
V: TRBV7-6
CDR3: CASSLYTGVSYEQYF

J: TRBJ1-6
length: 17
size: medium-sized
V: TRBV4-3
CDR3: CASSRVTGSSYNSPLHF

J: TRBJ1-6
length: 18
size: many
V: TRBV9
CDR3: CASSEGGSLGLLSSPLHF

J: TRBJ2-1
length: 16
size: .
V: TRBV6-5
CDR3: CASSYSAGLSYNEQFF

J: TRBJ1-2
length: 14
size: medium-sized
V: TRBV29-1
CDR3: CSVAPGQGFLGYTF

J: TRBJ1-4
length: 16
size: many
V: TRBV6-1
CDR3: CASSEAGRDGRGKLFF

J: TRBJ2-5
length: 10
size: .
V: TRBV29-1
CDR3: CSVESETQYF

J: TRBJ2-5
length: 15
size: many
V: TRBV9
CDR3: CASSIFSDRKETQYF

J: TRBJ1-2
length: 12
size: many
V: TRBV20-1
CDR3: CSASAVGYGYTF

J: TRBJ2-2
length: 15
size: many
V: TRBV24-1
CDR3: CATSPAVGDTGELFF